Listed below are T cell receptor beta chains from one sample, sequenced in a study of T cell clonotyping in hematopoietic cell transplantation. Libraries were prepared by immunoSEQ multiplex PCR; TCRdb keeps only in-frame clonotypes and omits some of them. The sample records over 25,000 clones, nearly 97% being singletons. The specimen was peripheral blood mononuclear cells. The source is a man aged 45-60 years in good health. Some clones in this sample may be carry-over from other donors' samples. CDR3s include the opening cysteine and the closing phenylalanine or tryptophan. D genes are given only for firm matches. Expanded clones are given a class, and other clones once, few, many or no size at all.

.	TRBJ2-7	16	TRBV11-2	.	CASSRGGGVRSYEQYF	TGTGCCAGCAGCCGAGGCGGTGGGGTCAGGAGCTACGAGCAGTACTTC
.	TRBJ2-7	14	TRBV5-1	.	CASSLVGRTYEQYF	TGCGCCAGCAGCTTGGTCGGCAGAACCTACGAGCAGTACTTC
.	TRBJ2-7	10	TRBV30	.	CAWSAYEQYF	TGTGCCTGGAGTGCGTACGAGCAGTACTTC
.	TRBJ1-4	15	TRBV7-2	TRBD1	CASSRGTGKNEKLFF	TGTGCCAGCAGCCGTGGGACAGGGAAAAATGAAAAACTGTTTTTT
.	TRBJ1-5	16	TRBV5-1	TRBD1	CASSPGGTGGVQPQHF	TGCGCCAGCAGCCCCGGAGGAACAGGGGGAGTTCAGCCCCAGCATTTT
once	TRBJ2-7	12	TRBV2	.	CASSETPGEQYF	TGTGCCAGCAGTGAAACGCCAGGCGAGCAGTACTTC
.	TRBJ1-1	14	TRBV9	TRBD1	CASSNRGGNTEAFF	TGTGCCAGCAGCAACAGGGGGGGGAACACTGAAGCTTTCTTT
.	TRBJ1-5	16	TRBV4-1	.	CASSQAQVRGNQPQHF	TGCGCCAGCAGCCAAGCACAGGTAAGGGGCAATCAGCCCCAGCATTTT
.	TRBJ1-2	15	TRBV7-2	TRBD1	CASSIGTGDSYGYTF	TGTGCCAGCAGCATAGGGACAGGGGATTCATATGGCTACACCTTC
.	TRBJ2-7	14	TRBV28	TRBD1	CASSFRQGAYEQYF	TGTGCCAGCAGTTTTAGACAGGGGGCCTACGAGCAGTACTTC
.	TRBJ1-1	14	TRBV11-2	.	CASSWGLLNTEAFF	TGTGCCAGCAGCTGGGGGCTGCTGAACACTGAAGCTTTCTTT
.	TRBJ1-2	14	TRBV30	.	CAWSSDRKPYGYTF	TGTGCCTGGAGTTCCGACAGGAAACCTTATGGCTACACCTTC
.	TRBJ1-2	12	TRBV10-3	.	CAISGNREGYTF	TGTGCCATCAGTGGTAACAGGGAGGGCTACACCTTC
.	TRBJ2-7	16	TRBV9	TRBD1	CASSVEGTGSSYEQYF	TGTGCCAGCAGCGTAGAAGGGACAGGGAGTTCCTACGAGCAGTACTTC
.	TRBJ2-7	12	TRBV30	.	CAWSAFRYEQYF	TGTGCCTGGAGTGCGTTCCGCTACGAGCAGTACTTC
.	TRBJ1-2	12	TRBV29-1	.	CSVADSFYGYTF	TGCAGCGTCGCAGACAGTTTCTATGGCTACACCTTC
.	TRBJ2-6	17	TRBV5-1	.	CASSFQDRGVGANVLTF	TGCGCCAGCAGCTTCCAGGACAGAGGAGTCGGGGCCAACGTCCTGACTTTC
.	TRBJ2-5	15	TRBV2	TRBD1	CASRIRQGARETQYF	TGTGCCAGCAGAATCAGACAGGGGGCTCGGGAGACCCAGTACTTC
.	TRBJ2-7	15	TRBV30	TRBD1	CAWSHRGQFDQPYFF	TGTGCCTGGAGTCATAGGGGACAGTTCGACCAACCATACTTCTTC
.	TRBJ1-5	13	TRBV7-2	TRBD1	CASSLTGVQPQHF	TGTGCCAGCAGCTTGACAGGGGTTCAGCCCCAGCATTTT
few	TRBJ1-1	13	TRBV6-5	.	CASSPTVNTEAFF	TGTGCCAGCAGTCCAACAGTGAACACTGAAGCTTTCTTT
.	TRBJ2-7	16	TRBV4-2	TRBD1	CASSPRSQGAVPEQYF	TGTGCCAGCAGCCCAAGAAGCCAGGGGGCAGTTCCCGAGCAGTACTTC
.	TRBJ2-1	12	TRBV4-2	.	CASKDLQHEQFF	TGTGCCAGCAAGGACCTACAACATGAGCAGTTCTTC
.	TRBJ2-7	13	TRBV25-1	.	CASSEDPVGEQYF	TGTGCCAGCAGTGAAGATCCAGTCGGGGAGCAGTACTTC
.	TRBJ2-5	13	TRBV6-5	.	CASSYGGEETQYF	TGTGCCAGCAGTTACGGTGGGGAAGAGACCCAGTACTTC
once	TRBJ2-3	14	TRBV10-3	.	CAISESIGTDTQYF	TGTGCCATCAGTGAGTCGATAGGAACAGATACGCAGTATTTT
once	TRBJ1-2	14	TRBV9	TRBD1	CASSVTGGNYGYTF	TGTGCCAGCAGCGTGACAGGGGGGAACTATGGCTACACCTTC
.	TRBJ1-6	11	TRBV2	.	CASSELAPLHF	TGTGCCAGCAGTGAACTGGCACCCCTCCACTTT
.	TRBJ2-1	15	TRBV6-6	TRBD2	CASRETSMGENEQFF	TGTGCCAGCAGAGAGACTAGCATGGGGGAGAATGAGCAGTTCTTC
.	TRBJ1-2	16	TRBV19	.	CASSIDSGAETYGYTF	TGTGCCAGTAGTATAGATTCGGGGGCAGAGACGTATGGCTACACCTTC
.	TRBJ1-1	14	TRBV30	.	CAWSVDSYRTEAFF	TGTGCCTGGAGTGTAGATTCTTACCGCACTGAAGCTTTCTTT
.	TRBJ2-2	16	TRBV5-4	.	CASSLATVGTTGELFF	TGTGCCAGCAGCTTGGCTACGGTAGGAACGACCGGGGAGCTGTTTTTT
.	TRBJ2-3	17	TRBV30	.	CAWSGSPSSRALDTQYF	TGTGCCTGGAGTGGCTCCCCCTCAAGCAGGGCATTAGATACGCAGTATTTT
.	TRBJ2-2	15	TRBV6-6	.	CASSYDRRNTGELFF	TGTGCCAGCAGTTACGACAGACGGAACACCGGGGAGCTGTTTTTT
.	TRBJ1-1	12	TRBV6-5	.	CASSRRTGEAFF	TGTGCCAGCAGTCGACGGACTGGTGAAGCTTTCTTT
.	TRBJ1-3	14	TRBV25-1	.	CASSEFQAGNTIYF	TGTGCCAGCAGTGAATTTCAGGCTGGAAACACCATATATTTT
.	TRBJ2-3	15	TRBV2	TRBD2	CASTGLAGSTDTQYF	TGTGCCAGCACCGGACTAGCGGGAAGCACAGATACGCAGTATTTT
.	TRBJ2-7	14	TRBV30	.	CAWTRGGLGGEQYF	TGTGCCTGGACGCGGGGAGGTCTAGGGGGCGAGCAGTACTTC
once	TRBJ1-1	13	TRBV30	.	CAWSFAENTEAFF	TGTGCCTGGAGTTTTGCAGAGAACACTGAAGCTTTCTTT
.	TRBJ2-5	13	TRBV11-2	.	CASSPWGEETQYF	TGTGCCAGCAGCCCCTGGGGGGAAGAGACCCAGTACTTC
few	TRBJ1-5	13	TRBV5-8	.	CASSPADSQPQHF	TGTGCCAGCAGCCCAGCTGACAGTCAGCCCCAGCATTTT
.	TRBJ1-3	12	TRBV5-1	.	CASSLEGASIYF	TGCGCCAGCAGCTTGGAAGGAGCATCAATATATTTT
.	TRBJ1-5	14	TRBV11-2	.	CASSLGPLGQPQHF	TGTGCCAGCAGCTTAGGTCCTTTAGGACAGCCCCAGCATTTT
once	TRBJ2-3	15	TRBV2	TRBD2	CAIMRSGASTDTQYF	TGTGCGATAATGCGCAGCGGGGCCAGCACAGATACGCAGTATTTT
.	TRBJ2-2	17	TRBV9	TRBD2	CASSGLAGGWNTGELFF	TGTGCCAGCAGTGGACTCGCGGGGGGTTGGAACACCGGGGAGCTGTTTTTT
.	TRBJ1-3	17	TRBV7-9	TRBD1	CASSSEGQGVFGNTIYF	TGTGCCAGCAGCTCCGAGGGACAGGGAGTCTTCGGAAACACCATATATTTT